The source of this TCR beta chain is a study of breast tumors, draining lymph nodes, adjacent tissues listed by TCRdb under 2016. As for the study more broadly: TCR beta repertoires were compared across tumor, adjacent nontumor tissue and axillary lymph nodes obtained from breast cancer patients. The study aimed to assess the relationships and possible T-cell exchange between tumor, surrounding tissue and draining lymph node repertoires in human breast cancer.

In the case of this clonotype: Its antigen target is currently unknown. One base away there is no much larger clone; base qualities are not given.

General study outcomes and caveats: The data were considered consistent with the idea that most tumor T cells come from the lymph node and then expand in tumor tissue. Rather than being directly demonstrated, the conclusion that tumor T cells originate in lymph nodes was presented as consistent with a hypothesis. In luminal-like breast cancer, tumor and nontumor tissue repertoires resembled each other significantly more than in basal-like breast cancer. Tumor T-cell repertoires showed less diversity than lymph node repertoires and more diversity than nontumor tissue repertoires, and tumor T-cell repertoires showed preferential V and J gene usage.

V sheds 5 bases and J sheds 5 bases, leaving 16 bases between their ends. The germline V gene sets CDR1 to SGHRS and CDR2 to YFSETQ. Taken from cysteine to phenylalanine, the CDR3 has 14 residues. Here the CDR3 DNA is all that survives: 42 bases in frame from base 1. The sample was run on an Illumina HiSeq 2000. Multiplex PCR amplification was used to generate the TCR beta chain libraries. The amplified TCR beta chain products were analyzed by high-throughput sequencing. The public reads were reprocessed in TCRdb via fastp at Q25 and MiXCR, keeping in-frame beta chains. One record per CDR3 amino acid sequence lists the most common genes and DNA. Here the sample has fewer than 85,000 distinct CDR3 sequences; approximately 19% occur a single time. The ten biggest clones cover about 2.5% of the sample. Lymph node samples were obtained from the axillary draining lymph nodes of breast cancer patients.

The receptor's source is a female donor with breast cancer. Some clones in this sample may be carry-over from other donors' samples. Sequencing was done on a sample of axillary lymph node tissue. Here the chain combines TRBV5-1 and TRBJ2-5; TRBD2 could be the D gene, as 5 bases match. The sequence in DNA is TGCGCCAGCAGAATGGGTGAAGCGGTCGAGACCCAGTACTTC. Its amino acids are CASRMGEAVETQYF.